A single sample is the source of the 8 T cell receptor beta chains below, sequenced in a study of cytomegalovirus exposure and HLA in healthy donors. A multiplex PCR was run with 60 Vbeta primers and 13 Jbeta primers. Profiling relied on immunoSEQ multiplex PCR, and the TCRdb table lists in-frame clones only, not all of them. Of about 110,000 clones listed, around 70% are singletons. The sample consisted of PBMCs. The receptor set was obtained from a man between 25 and 39 years old in good health and CMV-seropositive.

The gene calls are TRBV5-4 and TRBJ1-4; 7 bases are shared with TRBD1. Germline trimming cut 4 bases from V and 7 bases from J; bases unmatched to any gene: 10. Germline CDR1 and CDR2: SGHNT and YYREEE (reference sequence). The CDR3 is 15 amino acids. For the CDR3, the DNA is TGTGCCAGCAGCCAAGATTCCCCAGGGGGTGAAAAACTGTTTTTT. Translation: CASSQDSPGGEKLFF.

This sequence joins TRBV7-7 and TRBJ2-5, with 14 bases identical to TRBD2. Germline trimming cut 8 bases from V and 2 bases from J; bases unmatched to any gene: 4. The CDR3 length is 15 residues. CDR1 SSHAT and CDR2 FNYEAQ come from the germline V gene (reference sequence). For the CDR3, the DNA is TGTGCCAGCGGGACTAGCGGGGGCCTACAAGAGACCCAGTACTTC. This translates into CASGTSGGLQETQYF.

This clone was seen only once. V is TRBV19 and J is TRBJ2-1, with D perhaps matching TRBD2 (7 bases). Per the germline V gene, CDR1 is LNHDA and CDR2 is SQIVND (reference sequence). The germline V and J ends were trimmed by 5 bases and 7 bases, with 18 bases remaining between them. This CDR3 region has 15 residues. The DNA for the CDR3 is TGTGCCAGTAGTCTACGGGGGGCAGGCAAAAATGAGCAGTTCTTC. As protein: CASSLRGAGKNEQFF.

J is TRBJ2-2 and V is TRBV4-3, with 13 bases fitting TRBD2. The V gene's germline CDR1 is LGHNA and CDR2 YSLEER. This CDR3 has 18 residues. After removal of 4 bases from V and 0 bases from J, the junction contained 5 bases not matched to a gene. The CDR3 region is CASSPGLAGSANTGELFF. As DNA, the CDR3 is TGCGCCAGCAGCCCGGGACTAGCGGGGTCTGCGAACACCGGGGAGCTGTTTTTT.

This chain connects TRBV2 to TRBJ1-1, with 9 nucleotides matching TRBD1. The ends lost 2 bases at V and 10 bases at J; junction bases unmatched: 5. The CDR3 consists of 13 residues. Germline V gene data show CDR1 as SNHLY and CDR2 as FYNNEI. Here the CDR3 DNA reads TGTGCCAGCAGTGAACTACAGGGGGCAGCAGCTTTCTTT. This translates into CASSELQGAAAFF. Full variable domain (remainder filled in from reference TRBV2 and TRBJ1-1): EPEVTQTPSHQVTQMGQEVILRCVPISNHLYFYWYRQILGQKVEFLVSFYNNEISEKSEIFDDQFSVERPDGSNFTLKIRSTKLEDSAMYFCASSELQGAAAFFGQGTRLTVV.

The chain joins TRBV6-1 to TRBJ1-2; weak D call: TRBD1 (5 bases). The germline V gene has CDR1 MNHNS and CDR2 SASEGT. Trimming took off 5 bases at V and 4 bases at J, with 14 bases between the two ends. The CDR3 is made up of 14 amino acids. The CDR3: CASSPRGDLYGYTF. CDR3 DNA: TGTGCCAGCAGTCCACGGGGGGACCTCTATGGCTACACCTTC.

The J gene is TRBJ2-1, the V gene TRBV19; a weak D match, TRBD2 (5 bases). The germline V gene has CDR1 LNHDA and CDR2 SQIVND (reference sequence). The V and J ends lost 1 base and 3 bases respectively, with 16 bases between them. This CDR3 is built from 17 residues. CDR3: CASSIGLAGPNYNEQFF. The CDR3 coding sequence is TGTGCCAGTAGTATAGGGTTGGCGGGTCCGAACTACAATGAGCAGTTCTTC.

The chain combines TRBV2 with TRBJ2-2; weak D call: TRBD1 (5 bases). Germline CDR1 and CDR2: SNHLY and FYNNEI. This CDR3 contains 13 residues. Trimming removed 2 bases from V and 5 bases from J, with 6 bases in between. This chain's CDR3 is CASSEQGTGELFF. CDR3 bases: TGTGCCAGCAGTGAACAGGGAACCGGGGAGCTGTTTTTT.